One sample yielded the 6 T cell receptor beta chains listed below, sequenced in a study of PD-L1 blockade in urothelial cancer. As to time point: pretreatment peripheral blood. Data came from immunoSEQ multiplex PCR; TCRdb stores just in-frame clones and leaves some out. The table shows 30,000 to 40,000 clones, with around 85% occurring only once. The sample was PBMCs, taken around atezolizumab (anti-PD-L1) treatment. The receptors stem from a man aged 80 or over with urothelial cancer.

The V call is TRBV5-1, the J call TRBJ2-3, with 8 bases fitting TRBD2. The CDR3 is made up of 16 amino acids. Germline values: CDR1 SGHRS, CDR2 YFSETQ. V was clipped by 0 bases and J by 4 bases; unmatched bases: 7. The CDR3 here is CASSLGAGGSPDTQYF. The CDR3 coding sequence is TGCGCCAGCAGCTTGGGTGCGGGAGGATCTCCAGATACGCAGTATTTT.

The chain employs TRBV11-3 and TRBJ2-2; TRBD1 matches at 7 bases. With 4 bases clipped from V and 4 bases from J, the junction kept 6 bases outside the gene matches. CDR1 is SGHNT, CDR2 YENEEA, per germline. This CDR3 comprises 15 residues. CDR3 in DNA: TGTGCCAGCAGCTCAACCGGGACAGCCACCGGGGAGCTGTTTTTT. Residues: CASSSTGTATGELFF.

This chain links TRBV5-6 with TRBJ1-1; perhaps TRBD1 as D (5 bases). The CDR3 totals 19 residues. Germline V lookup: CDR1 SGHDT, CDR2 YYEEEE. V was clipped by 4 bases and J by 3 bases, with 28 bases between them. CDR3 nucleotide sequence: TGTGCCAGCAGCCCTACCTCCCATTTACAGGCCCTGCCCGACACTGAAGCTTTCTTT. Translating gives CASSPTSHLQALPDTEAFF.

This chain joins TRBV18 and TRBJ2-2; D not certain. CDR3 length: 13 amino acids. Germline V CDR1 and CDR2: KGHSH, LQKENI. V lost 4 bases and J lost 4, with 7 bases in between. CDR3 amino acids: CASSLERTGELFF. The CDR3 nucleotides are TGTGCCAGCTCACTAGAGCGCACCGGGGAGCTGTTTTTT.

V gene TRBV30 combines with J gene TRBJ2-3; 13 nucleotides line up with TRBD2. Germline values: CDR1 GTSNPN, CDR2 SVGIG (reference sequence). The CDR3 totals 18 residues. Trimming cost V 0 bases and J 0 bases; bases outside gene matches: 6. CDR3 in amino acids: CAWSVVPGLAGSTDTQYF. The CDR3 DNA reads TGTGCCTGGAGTGTGGTTCCGGGACTAGCGGGGAGCACAGATACGCAGTATTTT.

The rearrangement uses TRBV9 and TRBJ2-7; TRBD1 aligns across 8 bases. Per germline, CDR1 SGDLS and CDR2 YYNGEE. The ends lost 0 bases at V and 4 bases at J; junction bases unmatched: 6. The length of the CDR3 is 15 residues. The CDR3 DNA reads TGTGCCAGCAGCGTAGAGGGTCACAGGGGGTACGAGCAGTACTTC. Protein sequence: CASSVEGHRGYEQYF.